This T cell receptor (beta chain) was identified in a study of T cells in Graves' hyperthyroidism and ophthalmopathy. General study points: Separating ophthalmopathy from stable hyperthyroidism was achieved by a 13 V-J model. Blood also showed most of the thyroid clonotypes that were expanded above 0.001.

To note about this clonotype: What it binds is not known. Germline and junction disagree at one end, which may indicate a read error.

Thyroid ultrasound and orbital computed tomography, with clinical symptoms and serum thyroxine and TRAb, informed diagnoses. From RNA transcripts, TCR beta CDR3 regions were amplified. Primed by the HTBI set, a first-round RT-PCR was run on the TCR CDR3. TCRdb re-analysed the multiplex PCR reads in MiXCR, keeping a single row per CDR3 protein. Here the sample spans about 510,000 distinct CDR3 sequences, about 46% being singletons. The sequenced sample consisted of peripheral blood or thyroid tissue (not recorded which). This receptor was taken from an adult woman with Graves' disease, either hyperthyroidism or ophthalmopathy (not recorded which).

The CDR3 protein is CASSSEDLNTEASF. CDR3 sequence (DNA): TGTGCCAGCAGCTCCGAGGACCTGAACACTGAAGCCTCCTTT. The chain has TRBV7-9 and TRBJ1-1; D remains ambiguous. Germline V gene lookup returns CDR1 SEHNR and CDR2 FQNEAQ (reference sequence). The CDR3 spans 14 residues.